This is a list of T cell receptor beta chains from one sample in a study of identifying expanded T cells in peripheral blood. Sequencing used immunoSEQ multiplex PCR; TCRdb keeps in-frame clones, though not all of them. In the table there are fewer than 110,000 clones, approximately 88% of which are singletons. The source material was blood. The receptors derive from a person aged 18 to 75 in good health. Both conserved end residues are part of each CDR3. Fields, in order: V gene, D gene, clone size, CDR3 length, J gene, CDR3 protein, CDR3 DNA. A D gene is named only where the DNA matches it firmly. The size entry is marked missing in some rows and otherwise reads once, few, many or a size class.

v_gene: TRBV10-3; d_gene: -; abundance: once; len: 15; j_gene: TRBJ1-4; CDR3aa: CAISSEPATNEKLFF; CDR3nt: TGTGCCATCAGCTCAGAACCCGCAACTAATGAAAAACTGTTTTTT
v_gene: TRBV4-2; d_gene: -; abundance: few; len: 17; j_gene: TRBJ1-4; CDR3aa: CASSPRINLATNEKLFF; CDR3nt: TGTGCCAGCAGCCCAAGAATAAACCTTGCAACTAATGAAAAACTGTTTTTT
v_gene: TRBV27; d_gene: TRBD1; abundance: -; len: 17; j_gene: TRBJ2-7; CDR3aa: CASSLFGTGAGVYEQYF; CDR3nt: TGTGCCAGCAGTTTATTCGGGACAGGGGCGGGGGTCTACGAGCAGTACTTC
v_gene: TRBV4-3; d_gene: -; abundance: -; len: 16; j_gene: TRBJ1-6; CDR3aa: CASSQETGSLNSPLHF; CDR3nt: TGCGCCAGCAGCCAAGAAACCGGTTCTCTTAATTCACCCCTCCACTTT
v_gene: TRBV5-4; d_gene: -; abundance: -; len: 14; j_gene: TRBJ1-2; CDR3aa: CASSLTGTNYGYTF; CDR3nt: TGTGCCAGCAGCTTGACAGGGACCAACTATGGCTACACCTTC
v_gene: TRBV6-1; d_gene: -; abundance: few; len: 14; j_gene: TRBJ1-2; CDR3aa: CASSDWGGRYGYTF; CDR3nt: TGTGCCAGCAGTGATTGGGGGGGGCGCTATGGCTACACCTTC
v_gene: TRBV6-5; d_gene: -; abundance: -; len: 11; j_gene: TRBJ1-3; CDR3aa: CAILFGNTIYF; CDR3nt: TGTGCCATCCTATTCGGAAACACCATATATTTT
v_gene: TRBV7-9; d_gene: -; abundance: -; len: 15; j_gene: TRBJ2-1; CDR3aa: CASSLAGVRDNEQFF; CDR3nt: TGTGCCAGCAGCTTAGCGGGGGTGAGGGACAATGAGCAGTTCTTC
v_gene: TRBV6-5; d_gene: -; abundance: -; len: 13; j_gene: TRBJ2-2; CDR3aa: CASSSATRGELFF; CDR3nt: TGTGCCAGCAGTTCCGCCACTCGCGGGGAGCTGTTTTTT
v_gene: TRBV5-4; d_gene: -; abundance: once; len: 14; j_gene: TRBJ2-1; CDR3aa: CASSEGEGSFEQFF; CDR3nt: TGTGCCAGCAGCGAAGGGGAAGGGTCGTTTGAGCAGTTCTTC
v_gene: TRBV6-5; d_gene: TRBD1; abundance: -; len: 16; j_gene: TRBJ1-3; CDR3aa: CASSYSQGVGGNTIYF; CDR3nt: TGTGCCAGCAGTTACTCTCAGGGGGTAGGCGGAAACACCATATATTTT
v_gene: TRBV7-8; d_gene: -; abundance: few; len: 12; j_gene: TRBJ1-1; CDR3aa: CASSSTGPEAFF; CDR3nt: TGTGCCAGCAGCTCGACAGGACCTGAAGCTTTCTTT
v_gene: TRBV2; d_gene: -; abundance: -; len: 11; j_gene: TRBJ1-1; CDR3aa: CAIRINTEAFF; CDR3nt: TGTGCCATCCGTATTAACACTGAAGCTTTCTTT
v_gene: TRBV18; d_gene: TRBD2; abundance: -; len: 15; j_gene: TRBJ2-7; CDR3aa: CASSLNGRGAYEQYF; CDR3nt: TGTGCCAGCTCACTCAACGGGAGGGGGGCCTACGAGCAGTACTTC
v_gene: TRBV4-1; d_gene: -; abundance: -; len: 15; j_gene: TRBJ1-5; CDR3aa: CASSPYYQSNQPQHF; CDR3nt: TGCGCCAGCAGCCCCTATTACCAGAGCAATCAGCCCCAGCATTTT